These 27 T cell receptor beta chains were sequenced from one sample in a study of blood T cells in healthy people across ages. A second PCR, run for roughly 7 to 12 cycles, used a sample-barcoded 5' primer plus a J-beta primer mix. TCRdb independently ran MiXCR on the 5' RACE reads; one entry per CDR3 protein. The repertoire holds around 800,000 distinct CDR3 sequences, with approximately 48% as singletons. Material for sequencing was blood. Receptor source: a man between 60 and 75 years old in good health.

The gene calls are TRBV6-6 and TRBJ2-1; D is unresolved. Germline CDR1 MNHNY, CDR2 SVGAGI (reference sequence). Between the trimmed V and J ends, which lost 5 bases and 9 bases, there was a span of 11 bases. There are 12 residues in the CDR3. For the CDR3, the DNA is TGTGCCAGCAGTGTACTGGTTGCTGAGCAGTTCTTC. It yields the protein CASSVLVAEQFF.

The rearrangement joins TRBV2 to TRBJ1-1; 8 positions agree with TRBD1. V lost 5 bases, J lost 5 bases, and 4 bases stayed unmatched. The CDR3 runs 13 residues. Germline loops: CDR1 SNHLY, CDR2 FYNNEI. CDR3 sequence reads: CASSKDRETEAFF. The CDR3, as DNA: TGTGCCAGCAGTAAGGACAGGGAGACTGAAGCTTTCTTT. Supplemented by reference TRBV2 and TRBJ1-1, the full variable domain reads EPEVTQTPSHQVTQMGQEVILRCVPISNHLYFYWYRQILGQKVEFLVSFYNNEISEKSEIFDDQFSVERPDGSNFTLKIRSTKLEDSAMYFCASSKDRETEAFFGQGTRLTVV.

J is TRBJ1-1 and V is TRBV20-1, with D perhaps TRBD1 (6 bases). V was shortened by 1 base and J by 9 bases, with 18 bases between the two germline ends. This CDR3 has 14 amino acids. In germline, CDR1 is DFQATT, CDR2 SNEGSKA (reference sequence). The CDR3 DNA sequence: TGCAGTGCTAGAGGACCCAGGGGCGCGAAAAAAGCTTTCTTT. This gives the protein CSARGPRGAKKAFF.

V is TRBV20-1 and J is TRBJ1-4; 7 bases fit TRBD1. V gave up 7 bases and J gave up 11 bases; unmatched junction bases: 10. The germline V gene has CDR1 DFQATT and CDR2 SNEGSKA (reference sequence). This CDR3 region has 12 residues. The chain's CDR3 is CSGGQAERKLFF. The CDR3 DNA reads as TGCAGTGGTGGACAGGCTGAACGGAAACTGTTTTTT.

The CDR3 protein is CATSRYSNQPQHF. Here the CDR3 DNA reads TGTGCCACCAGCAGATATAGCAATCAGCCCCAGCATTTT. This chain links TRBV15 with TRBJ1-5; D is unclear. Looked up from germline, CDR1 is LNHNV and CDR2 is YYDKDF (reference sequence). The germline V and J ends were trimmed by 2 bases and 0 bases, with 2 bases remaining between them. This CDR3 comprises 13 residues.

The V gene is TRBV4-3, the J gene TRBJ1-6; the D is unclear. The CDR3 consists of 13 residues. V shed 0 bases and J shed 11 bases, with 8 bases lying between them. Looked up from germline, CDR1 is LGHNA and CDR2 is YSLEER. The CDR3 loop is CASSQDPTTPLHF. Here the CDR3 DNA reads TGCGCCAGCAGCCAAGACCCCACTACACCCCTCCACTTT.

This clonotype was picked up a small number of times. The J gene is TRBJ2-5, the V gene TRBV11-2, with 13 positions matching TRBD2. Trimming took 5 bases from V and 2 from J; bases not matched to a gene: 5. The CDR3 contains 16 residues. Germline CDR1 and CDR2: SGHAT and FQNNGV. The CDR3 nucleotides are TGTGCCAGCAGCCGACAGACTAGCGGGGGGCAAGAGACCCAGTACTTC. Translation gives CASSRQTSGGQETQYF.

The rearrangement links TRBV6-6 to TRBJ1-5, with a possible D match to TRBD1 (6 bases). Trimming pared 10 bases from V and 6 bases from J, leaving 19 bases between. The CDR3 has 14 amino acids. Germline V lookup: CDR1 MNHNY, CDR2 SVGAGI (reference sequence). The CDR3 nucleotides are TGTGCCACCACCAGGGACACGATGAGTCAGCCCCAGCATTTT. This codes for CATTRDTMSQPQHF.

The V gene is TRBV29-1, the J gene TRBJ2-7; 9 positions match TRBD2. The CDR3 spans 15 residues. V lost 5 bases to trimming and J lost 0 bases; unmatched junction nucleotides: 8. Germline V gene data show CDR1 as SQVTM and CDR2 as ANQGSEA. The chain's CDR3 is CSVCLAGSSSYEQYF. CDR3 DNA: TGCAGCGTTTGCCTAGCGGGGTCAAGCTCCTACGAGCAGTACTTC.

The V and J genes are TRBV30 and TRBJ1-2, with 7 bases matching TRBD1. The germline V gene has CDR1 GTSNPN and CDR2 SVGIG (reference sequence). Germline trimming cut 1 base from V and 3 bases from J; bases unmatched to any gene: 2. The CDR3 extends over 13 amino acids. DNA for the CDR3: TGTGCCTGGAGTGCGGGACAGCACTATGGCTACACCTTC. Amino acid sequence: CAWSAGQHYGYTF.

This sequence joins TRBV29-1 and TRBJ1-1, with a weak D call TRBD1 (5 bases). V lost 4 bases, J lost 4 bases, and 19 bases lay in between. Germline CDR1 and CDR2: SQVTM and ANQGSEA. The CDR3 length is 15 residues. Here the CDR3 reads CSVGGATSGGTEAFF. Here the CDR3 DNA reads TGCAGCGTTGGAGGGGCCACGTCGGGAGGCACTGAAGCTTTCTTT.

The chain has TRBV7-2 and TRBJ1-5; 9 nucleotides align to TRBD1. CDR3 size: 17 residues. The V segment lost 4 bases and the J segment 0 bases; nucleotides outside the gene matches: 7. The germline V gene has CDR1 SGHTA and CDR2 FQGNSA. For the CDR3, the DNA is TGTGCCAGCAGCTCGGGACAGGGTTTTAATAGCAATCAGCCCCAGCATTTT. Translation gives CASSSGQGFNSNQPQHF.

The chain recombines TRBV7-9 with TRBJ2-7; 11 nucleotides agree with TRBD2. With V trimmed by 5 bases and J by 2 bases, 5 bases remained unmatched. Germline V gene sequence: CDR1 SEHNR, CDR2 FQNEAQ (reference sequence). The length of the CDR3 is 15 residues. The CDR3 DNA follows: TGTGCCAGCAGCGCGACTAGCGGGGTTACCTACGAGCAGTACTTC. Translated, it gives CASSATSGVTYEQYF.

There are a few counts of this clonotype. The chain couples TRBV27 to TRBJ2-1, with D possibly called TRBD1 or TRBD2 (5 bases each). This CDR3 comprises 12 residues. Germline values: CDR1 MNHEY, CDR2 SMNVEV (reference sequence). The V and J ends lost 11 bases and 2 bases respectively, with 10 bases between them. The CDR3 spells CASGAPYNEQFF. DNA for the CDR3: TGTGCCTCCGGGGCACCCTACAATGAGCAGTTCTTC.

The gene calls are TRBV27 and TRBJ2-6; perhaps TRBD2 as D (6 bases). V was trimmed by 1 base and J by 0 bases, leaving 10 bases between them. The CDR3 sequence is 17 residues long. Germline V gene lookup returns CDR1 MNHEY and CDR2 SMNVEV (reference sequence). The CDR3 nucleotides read TGTGCCAGCAGTTTATACTACGGGGGCTCTGGGGCCAACGTCCTGACTTTC. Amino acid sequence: CASSLYYGGSGANVLTF.

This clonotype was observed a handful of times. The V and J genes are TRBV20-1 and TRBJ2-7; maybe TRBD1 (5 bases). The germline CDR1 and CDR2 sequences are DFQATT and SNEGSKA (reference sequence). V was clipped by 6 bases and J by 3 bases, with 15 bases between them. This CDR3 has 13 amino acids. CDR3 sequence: CSAGQGVGYEQYF. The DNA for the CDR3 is TGCAGTGCGGGGCAAGGGGTGGGCTACGAGCAGTACTTC.

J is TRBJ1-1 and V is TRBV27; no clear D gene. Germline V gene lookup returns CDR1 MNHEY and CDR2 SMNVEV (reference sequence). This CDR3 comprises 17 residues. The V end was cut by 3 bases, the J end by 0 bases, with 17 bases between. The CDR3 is CASSFRSSGILNTEAFF. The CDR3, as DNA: TGTGCCAGCAGTTTTCGGTCTTCGGGGATACTGAACACTGAAGCTTTCTTT.

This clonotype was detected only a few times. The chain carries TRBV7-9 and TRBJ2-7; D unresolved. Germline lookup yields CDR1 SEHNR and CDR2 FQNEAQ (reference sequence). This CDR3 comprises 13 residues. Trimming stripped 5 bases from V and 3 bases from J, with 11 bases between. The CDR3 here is CASSLTTDYEQYF. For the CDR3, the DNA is TGTGCCAGCAGCCTAACTACAGACTACGAGCAGTACTTC.

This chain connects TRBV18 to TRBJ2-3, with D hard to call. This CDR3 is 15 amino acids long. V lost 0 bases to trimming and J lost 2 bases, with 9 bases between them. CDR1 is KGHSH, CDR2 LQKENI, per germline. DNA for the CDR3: TGTGCCAGCTCACCACCGAATAGGGACACAGATACGCAGTATTTT. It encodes CASSPPNRDTDTQYF.

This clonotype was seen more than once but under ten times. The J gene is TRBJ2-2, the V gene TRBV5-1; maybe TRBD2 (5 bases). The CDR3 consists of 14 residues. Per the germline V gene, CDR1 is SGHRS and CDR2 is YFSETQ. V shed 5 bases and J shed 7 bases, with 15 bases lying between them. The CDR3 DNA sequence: TGCGCCAGCAGGATCGAGGGAACGAGCGGGGAGCTGTTTTTT. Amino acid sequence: CASRIEGTSGELFF.

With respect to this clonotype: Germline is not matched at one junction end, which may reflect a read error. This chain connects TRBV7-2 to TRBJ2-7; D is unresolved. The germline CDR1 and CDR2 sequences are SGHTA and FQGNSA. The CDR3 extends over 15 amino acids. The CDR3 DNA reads TGTGCCGGCAGCTCCAGTGCCACTATTTTGTACGAGCAGTACTTC. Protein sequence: CAGSSSATILYEQYF.

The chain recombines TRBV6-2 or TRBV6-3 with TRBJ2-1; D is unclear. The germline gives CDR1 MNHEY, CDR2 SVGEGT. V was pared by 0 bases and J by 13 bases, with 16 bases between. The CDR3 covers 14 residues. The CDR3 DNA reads TGTGCCAGCAGTTACTCATCCGTCCAAGAGACCCAGTTCTTC. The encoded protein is CASSYSSVQETQFF.

The CDR3 loop is CSASKQGAGTEAFF. The DNA for the CDR3 is TGCAGTGCGAGTAAGCAGGGGGCCGGAACTGAAGCTTTCTTT. V usage is TRBV20-1 and J usage is TRBJ1-1, with 8 bases lining up with TRBD1. There are 14 residues in the CDR3. With V trimmed by 6 bases and J by 5 bases, 11 bases remained unmatched. In germline, CDR1 is DFQATT, CDR2 SNEGSKA (reference sequence).

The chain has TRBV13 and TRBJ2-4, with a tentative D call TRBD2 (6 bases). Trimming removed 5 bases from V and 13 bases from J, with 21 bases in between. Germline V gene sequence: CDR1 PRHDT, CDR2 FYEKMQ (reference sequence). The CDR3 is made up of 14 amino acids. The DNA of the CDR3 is TGTGCCAGCAGCCTCCGGGACTTCTCCCATGAGCAGTACTTC. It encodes CASSLRDFSHEQYF.

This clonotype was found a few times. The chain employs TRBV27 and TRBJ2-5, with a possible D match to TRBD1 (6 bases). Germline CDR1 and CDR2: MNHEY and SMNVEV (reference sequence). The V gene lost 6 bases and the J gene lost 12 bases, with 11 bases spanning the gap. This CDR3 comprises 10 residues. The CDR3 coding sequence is TGTGCCAGCAGACCAGGGGTCGAGTACTTC. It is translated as CASRPGVEYF.

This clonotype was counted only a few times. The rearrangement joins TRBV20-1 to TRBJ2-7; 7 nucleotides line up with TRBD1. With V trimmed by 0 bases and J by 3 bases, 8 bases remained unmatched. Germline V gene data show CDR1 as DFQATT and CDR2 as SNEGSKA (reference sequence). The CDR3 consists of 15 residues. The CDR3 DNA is TGCAGTGCTAGAGATTCCGGGACAGTGAACTACGAGCAGTACTTC. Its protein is CSARDSGTVNYEQYF.

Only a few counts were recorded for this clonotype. This CDR3 reads CASSPRQASSAGYTF. The DNA of the CDR3 is TGTGCCAGCAGCCCAAGACAGGCCTCGTCCGCTGGCTACACCTTC. This chain uses TRBV3-1 with TRBJ1-2; D might be TRBD1 (6 bases). Trimming pared 4 bases from V and 7 bases from J, leaving 19 bases between. The CDR3 covers 15 residues. Germline V gene data show CDR1 as LGHDT and CDR2 as YNNKEL (reference sequence).